This T cell receptor (beta chain) was observed in a study of vaccination and CD4 T cells after COVID-19. The overall study: Overlapping peptides of the spike proteins of SARS-CoV-2, HCoV-NL63, HCoV-OC43 and HCoV-229E were used for cell stimulation. A CEFX pool, an HIV-1 Nef pool, or else no peptide went into the control cultures.

Concerning this clonotype: Its antigen is currently unknown.

The treatment was: approximately nine-day PBMC culture with coronavirus spike peptide pools or control peptides (ViraFEST assay). V gave up 5 bases and J gave up 5 bases, with 15 bases separating them. Germline V gene lookup returns CDR1 SSHAT and CDR2 FNYEAQ (reference sequence). The CDR3 extends over 14 amino acids. The Oncomine TCR Beta short-read assay sequenced DNA from cultured CD4+ T cells. Each CDR3 protein is one row after TCRdb ran MiXCR on the PCR reads. The sample lists about 10,000 distinct CDR3 sequences, around 20% occurring once. The study's findings and limits: The appearance of a median approximately 85% of reactive clones in convalescent patients occurred only post-vaccination.

The receptor was isolated from a human donor who had recovered from COVID-19. The gene calls are TRBV7-7 and TRBJ2-5; a possible D gene is TRBD2 (5 bases). Sequencing was performed on CD4+ T cells from blood, cultured in vitro, taken after SARS-CoV-2 vaccination. The CDR3 reads CASSTGSRGETQYF. The CDR3 nucleotides read TGTGCCAGCAGCACCGGGTCCAGAGGGGAGACCCAGTACTTC.